This T cell receptor (beta chain) was recovered during a study of blood T cell repertoires in COVID-19. The wider study: Each recovered donor of Cohort 3 presented with two negative PCRs, clearance, or symptom resolution.

Source study methods: The assay estimated nucleated cells by amplifying reference gene primers. TCRdb's copy holds only in-frame clones and misses some; the assay was immunoSEQ multiplex PCR. V and J calls plus clone size are reproduced from that table; the DNA served to infer D and trimming. The sample contains some 180,000 clones, roughly 86% of which appear only once. A single count supports this clone. The sequenced material came from PBMCs or T cells enriched from blood (not recorded which). The sequence was obtained from a woman in her forties in a cohort exposed to, infected with or recovered from COVID-19 (not recorded which).

CDR3 region: CASSDGPEGTQPQHF. For the CDR3, the DNA is TGCGCCAGCAGTGATGGTCCCGAGGGCACCCAGCCCCAGCATTTT. The rearrangement joins TRBV10-1 to TRBJ1-5; D not resolved. The CDR3 runs 15 residues. CDR1 is WNHNN, CDR2 SYGVQD, per germline (reference sequence). Trimming stripped 3 bases from V and 7 bases from J, with 16 bases between.